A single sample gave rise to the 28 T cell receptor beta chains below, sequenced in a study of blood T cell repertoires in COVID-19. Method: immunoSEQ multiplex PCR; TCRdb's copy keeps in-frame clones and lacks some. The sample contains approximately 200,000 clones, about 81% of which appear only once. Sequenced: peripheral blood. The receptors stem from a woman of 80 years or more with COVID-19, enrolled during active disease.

CDR3 coding DNA: TGTGCCAGCAGGCGGGACAGCGTGGGTCCCCTCCACTTT. This translates into CASRRDSVGPLHF. This chain uses TRBV6-5 with TRBJ1-6; 7 bases map to TRBD1. The CDR3 totals 13 residues. The germline V gene has CDR1 MNHEY and CDR2 SVGAGI. Losses at the gene ends were 6 bases for V and 13 bases for J; bases not matched to a gene: 9.

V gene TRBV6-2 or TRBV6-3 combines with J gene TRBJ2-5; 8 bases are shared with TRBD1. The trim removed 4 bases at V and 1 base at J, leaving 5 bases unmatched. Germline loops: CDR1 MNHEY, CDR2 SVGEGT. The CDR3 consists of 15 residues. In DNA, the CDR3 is TGTGCCAGCAGTTCCCGGGACAGGCGCCAAGAGACCCAGTACTTC. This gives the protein CASSSRDRRQETQYF.

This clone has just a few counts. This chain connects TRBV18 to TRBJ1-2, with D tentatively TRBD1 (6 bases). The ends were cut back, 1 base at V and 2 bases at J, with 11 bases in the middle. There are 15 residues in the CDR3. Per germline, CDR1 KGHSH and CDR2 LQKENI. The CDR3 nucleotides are TGTGCCAGCTCACCACGAGGGACAACCAACTATGGCTACACCTTC. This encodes CASSPRGTTNYGYTF.

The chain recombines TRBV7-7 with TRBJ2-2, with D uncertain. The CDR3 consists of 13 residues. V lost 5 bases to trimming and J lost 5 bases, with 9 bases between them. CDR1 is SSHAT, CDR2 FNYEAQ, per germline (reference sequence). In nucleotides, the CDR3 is TGTGCCAGCAGCCGAGTCACGACCGGGGAGCTGTTTTTT. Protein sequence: CASSRVTTGELFF.

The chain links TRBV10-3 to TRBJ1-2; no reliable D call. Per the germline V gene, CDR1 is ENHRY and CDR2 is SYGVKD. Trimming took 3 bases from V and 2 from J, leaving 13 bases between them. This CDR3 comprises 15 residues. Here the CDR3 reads CAISEEGAPNYGYTF. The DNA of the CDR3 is TGTGCCATCAGTGAAGAGGGCGCCCCGAACTATGGCTACACCTTC.

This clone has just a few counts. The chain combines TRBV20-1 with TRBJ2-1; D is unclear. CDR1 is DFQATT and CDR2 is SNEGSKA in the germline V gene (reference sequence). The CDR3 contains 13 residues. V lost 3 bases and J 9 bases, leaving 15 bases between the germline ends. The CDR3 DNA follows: TGCAGTGCTAGTCCTCCGGGTGCAGTTGAGCAGTTCTTC. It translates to CSASPPGAVEQFF.

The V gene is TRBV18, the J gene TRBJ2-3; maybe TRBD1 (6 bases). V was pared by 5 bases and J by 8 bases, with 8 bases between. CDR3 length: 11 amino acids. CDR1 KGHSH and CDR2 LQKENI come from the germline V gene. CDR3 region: CASSSGATQYF. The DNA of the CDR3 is TGTGCCAGCTCATCAGGGGCTACGCAGTATTTT.

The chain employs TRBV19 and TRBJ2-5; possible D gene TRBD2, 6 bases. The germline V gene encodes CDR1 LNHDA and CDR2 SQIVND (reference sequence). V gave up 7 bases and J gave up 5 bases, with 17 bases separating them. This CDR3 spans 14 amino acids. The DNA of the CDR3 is TGTGCCAGTAAGGATACTAGCACTGGTGAGACCCAGTACTTC. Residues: CASKDTSTGETQYF.

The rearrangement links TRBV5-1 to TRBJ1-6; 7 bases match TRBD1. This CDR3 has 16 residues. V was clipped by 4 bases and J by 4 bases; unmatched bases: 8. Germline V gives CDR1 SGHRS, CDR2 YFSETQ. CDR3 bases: TGCGCCAGCAGCACGGGGGACAGCGGTTATAATTCACCCCTCCACTTT. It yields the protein CASSTGDSGYNSPLHF.

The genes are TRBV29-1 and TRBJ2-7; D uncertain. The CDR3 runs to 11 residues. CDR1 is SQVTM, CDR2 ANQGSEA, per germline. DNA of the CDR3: TGCAGATACATATTCTCCTACGAGCAGTACTTC. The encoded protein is CRYIFSYEQYF.

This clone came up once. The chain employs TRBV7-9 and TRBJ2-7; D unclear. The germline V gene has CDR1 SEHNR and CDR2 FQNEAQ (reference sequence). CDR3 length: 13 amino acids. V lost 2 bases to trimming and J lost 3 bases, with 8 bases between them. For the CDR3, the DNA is TGTGCCAGCAGCTTAACAGTAAACTACGAGCAGTACTTC. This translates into CASSLTVNYEQYF.

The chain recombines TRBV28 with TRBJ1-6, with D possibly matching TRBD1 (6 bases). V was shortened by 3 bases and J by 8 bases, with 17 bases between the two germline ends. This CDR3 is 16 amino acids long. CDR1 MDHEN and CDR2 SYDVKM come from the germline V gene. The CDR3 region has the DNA TGTGCCAGCAGTTTCGATCTTGGGACAAGCGATTCACCCCTCCACTTT. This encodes CASSFDLGTSDSPLHF. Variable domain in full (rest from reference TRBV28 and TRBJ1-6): DVKVTQSSRYLVKRTGEKVFLECVQDMDHENMFWYRQDPGLGLRLIYFSYDVKMKEKGDIPEGYSVSREKKERFSLILESASTNQTSMYLCASSFDLGTSDSPLHFGNGTRLTVT.

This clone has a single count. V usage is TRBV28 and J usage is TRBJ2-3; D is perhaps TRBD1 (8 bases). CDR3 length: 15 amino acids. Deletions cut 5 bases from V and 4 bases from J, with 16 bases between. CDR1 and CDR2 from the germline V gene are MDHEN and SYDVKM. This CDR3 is CASSPRTGRADTQYF. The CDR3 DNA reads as TGTGCCAGCAGTCCCAGGACAGGGAGGGCAGATACGCAGTATTTT.

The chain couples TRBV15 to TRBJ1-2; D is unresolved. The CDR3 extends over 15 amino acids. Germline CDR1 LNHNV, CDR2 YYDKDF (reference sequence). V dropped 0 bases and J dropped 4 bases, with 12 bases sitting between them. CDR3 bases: TGTGCCACCAGCAGAGATGGCGAGGGCGGCTATGGCTACACCTTC. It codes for CATSRDGEGGYGYTF.

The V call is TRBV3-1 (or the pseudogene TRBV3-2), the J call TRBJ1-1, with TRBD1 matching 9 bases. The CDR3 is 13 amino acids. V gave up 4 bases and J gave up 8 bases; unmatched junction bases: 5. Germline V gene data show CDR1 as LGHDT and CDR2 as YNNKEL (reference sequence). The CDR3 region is CASSRFTGGEAFF. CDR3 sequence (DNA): TGTGCCAGCAGCCGCTTCACAGGGGGCGAAGCTTTCTTT.

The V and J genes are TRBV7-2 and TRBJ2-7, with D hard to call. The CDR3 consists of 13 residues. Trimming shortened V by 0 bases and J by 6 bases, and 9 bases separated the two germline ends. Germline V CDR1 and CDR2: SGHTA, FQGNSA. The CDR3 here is CASSLASSPEQYF. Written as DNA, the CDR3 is TGTGCCAGCAGCTTAGCGTCTTCTCCCGAGCAGTACTTC. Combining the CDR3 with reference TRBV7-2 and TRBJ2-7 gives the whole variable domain GAGVSQSPSNKVTEKGKDVELRCDPISGHTALYWYRQSLGQGLEFLIYFQGNSAPDKSGLPSDRFSAERTGGSVSTLTIQRTQQEDSAVYLCASSLASSPEQYFGPGTRLTVT.

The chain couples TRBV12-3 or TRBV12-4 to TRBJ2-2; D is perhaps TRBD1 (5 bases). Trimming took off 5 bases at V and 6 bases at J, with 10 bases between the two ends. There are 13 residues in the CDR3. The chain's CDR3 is CASSARGPGELFF. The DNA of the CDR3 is TGTGCCAGCAGTGCAAGGGGTCCCGGGGAGCTGTTTTTT.

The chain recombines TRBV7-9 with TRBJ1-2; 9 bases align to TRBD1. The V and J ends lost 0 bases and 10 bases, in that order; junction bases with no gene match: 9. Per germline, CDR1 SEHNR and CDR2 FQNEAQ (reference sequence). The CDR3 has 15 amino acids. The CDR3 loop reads CASSLALGQGRNYTF. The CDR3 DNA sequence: TGTGCCAGCAGCTTAGCGCTAGGACAGGGGAGAAACTACACCTTC.

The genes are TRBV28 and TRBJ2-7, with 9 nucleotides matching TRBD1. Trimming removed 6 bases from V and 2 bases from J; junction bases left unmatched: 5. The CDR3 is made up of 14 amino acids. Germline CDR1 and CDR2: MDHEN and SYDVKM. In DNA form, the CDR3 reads TGTGCCAGCAGGGGGACAGGGACAACCTACGAGCAGTACTTC. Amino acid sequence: CASRGTGTTYEQYF.

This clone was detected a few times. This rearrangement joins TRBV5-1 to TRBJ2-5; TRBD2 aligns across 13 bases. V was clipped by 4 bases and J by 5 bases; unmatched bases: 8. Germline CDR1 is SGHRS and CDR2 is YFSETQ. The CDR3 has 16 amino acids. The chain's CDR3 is CASSPGTSGEGETQYF. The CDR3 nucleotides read TGCGCCAGCAGCCCGGGGACTAGCGGGGAAGGGGAGACCCAGTACTTC. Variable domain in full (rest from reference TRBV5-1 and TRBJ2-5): KAGVTQTPRYLIKTRGQQVTLSCSPISGHRSVSWYQQTPGQGLQFLFEYFSETQRNKGNFPGRFSGRQFSNSRSEMNVSTLELGDSALYLCASSPGTSGEGETQYFGPGTRLLVL.

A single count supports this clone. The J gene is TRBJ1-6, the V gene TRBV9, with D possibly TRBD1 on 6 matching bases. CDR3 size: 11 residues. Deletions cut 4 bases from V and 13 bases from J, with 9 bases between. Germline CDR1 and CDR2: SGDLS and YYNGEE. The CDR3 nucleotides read TGTGCCAGCAGCTCCGGACAGCCCCTCCACTTT. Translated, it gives CASSSGQPLHF.

Here the CDR3 reads CASSYGTRTDTQYF. CDR3 in DNA: TGTGCCAGCAGTTACGGGACTCGGACAGATACGCAGTATTTT. V is TRBV2 and J is TRBJ2-3; perhaps TRBD2 as D (6 bases). Germline V lookup: CDR1 SNHLY, CDR2 FYNNEI. The CDR3 spans 14 residues. Trimming removed 5 bases from V and 3 bases from J, with 12 bases in between. Combining the CDR3 with reference TRBV2 and TRBJ2-3 gives the whole variable domain EPEVTQTPSHQVTQMGQEVILRCVPISNHLYFYWYRQILGQKVEFLVSFYNNEISEKSEIFDDQFSVERPDGSNFTLKIRSTKLEDSAMYFCASSYGTRTDTQYFGPGTRLTVL.

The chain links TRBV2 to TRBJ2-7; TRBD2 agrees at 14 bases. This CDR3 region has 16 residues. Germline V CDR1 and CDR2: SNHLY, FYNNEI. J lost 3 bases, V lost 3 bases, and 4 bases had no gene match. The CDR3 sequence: CASSDSGTSGSYEQYF. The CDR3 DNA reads TGTGCCAGCAGTGATTCCGGGACTAGCGGGAGCTACGAGCAGTACTTC.

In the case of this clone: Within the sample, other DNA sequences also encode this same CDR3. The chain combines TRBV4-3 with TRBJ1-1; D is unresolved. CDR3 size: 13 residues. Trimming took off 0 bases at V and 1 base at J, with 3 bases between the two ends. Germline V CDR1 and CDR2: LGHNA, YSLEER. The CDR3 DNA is TGCGCCAGCAGCCAAGACCGGAACACTGAAGCTTTCTTT. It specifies CASSQDRNTEAFF.

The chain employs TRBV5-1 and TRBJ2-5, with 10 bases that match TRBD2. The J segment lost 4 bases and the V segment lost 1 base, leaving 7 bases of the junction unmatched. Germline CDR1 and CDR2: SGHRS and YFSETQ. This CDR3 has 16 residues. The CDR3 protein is CASSLLVAGGRETQYF. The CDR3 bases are TGCGCCAGCAGCTTGCTGGTAGCGGGGGGACGAGAGACCCAGTACTTC.

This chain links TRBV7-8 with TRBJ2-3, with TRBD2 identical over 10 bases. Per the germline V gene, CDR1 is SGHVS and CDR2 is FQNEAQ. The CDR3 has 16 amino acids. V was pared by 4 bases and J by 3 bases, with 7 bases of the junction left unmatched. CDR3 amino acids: CASSYGLADRTDTQYF. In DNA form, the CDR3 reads TGTGCCAGCAGCTACGGACTAGCGGACAGGACAGATACGCAGTATTTT.

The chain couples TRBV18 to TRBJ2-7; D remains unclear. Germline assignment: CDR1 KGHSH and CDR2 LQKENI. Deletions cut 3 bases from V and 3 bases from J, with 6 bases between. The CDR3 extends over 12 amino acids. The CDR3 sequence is CASSPNNYEQYF. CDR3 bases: TGTGCCAGCTCACCTAACAACTACGAGCAGTACTTC.

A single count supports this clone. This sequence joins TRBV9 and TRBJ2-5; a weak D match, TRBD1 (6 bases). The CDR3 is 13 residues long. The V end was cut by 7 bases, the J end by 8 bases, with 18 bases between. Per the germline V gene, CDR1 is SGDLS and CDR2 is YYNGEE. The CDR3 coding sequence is TGTGCCAGCGGCGGCAGGACAGCCACCACCCAGTACTTC. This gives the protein CASGGRTATTQYF.